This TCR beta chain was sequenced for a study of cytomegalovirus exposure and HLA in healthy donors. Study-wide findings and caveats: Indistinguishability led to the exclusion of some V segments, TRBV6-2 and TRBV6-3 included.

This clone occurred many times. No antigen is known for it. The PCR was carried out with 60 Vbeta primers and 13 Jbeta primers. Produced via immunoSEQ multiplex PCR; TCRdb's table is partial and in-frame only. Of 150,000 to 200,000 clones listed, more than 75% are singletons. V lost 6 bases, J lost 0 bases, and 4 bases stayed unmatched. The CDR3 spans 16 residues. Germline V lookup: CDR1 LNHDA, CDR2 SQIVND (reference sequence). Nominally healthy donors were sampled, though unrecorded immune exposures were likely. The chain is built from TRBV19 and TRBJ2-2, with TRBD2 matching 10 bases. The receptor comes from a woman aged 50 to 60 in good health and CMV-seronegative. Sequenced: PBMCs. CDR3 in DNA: TGTGCCAGTAGGGAGAGCGGGGGGGCGAACACCGGGGAGCTGTTTTTT. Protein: CASRESGGANTGELFF.